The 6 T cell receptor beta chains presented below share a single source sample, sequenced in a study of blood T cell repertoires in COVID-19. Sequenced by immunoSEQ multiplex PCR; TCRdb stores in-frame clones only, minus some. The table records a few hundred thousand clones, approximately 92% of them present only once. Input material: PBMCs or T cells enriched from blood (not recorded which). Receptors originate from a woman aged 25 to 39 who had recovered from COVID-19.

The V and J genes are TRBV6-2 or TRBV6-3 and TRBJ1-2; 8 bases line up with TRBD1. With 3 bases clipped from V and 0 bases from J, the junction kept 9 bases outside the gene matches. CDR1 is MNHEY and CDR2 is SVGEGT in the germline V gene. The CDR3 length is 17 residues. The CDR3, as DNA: TGTGCCAGCAGTTATTTCCAGGGGGCGCCGGCTAACTATGGCTACACCTTC. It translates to CASSYFQGAPANYGYTF.

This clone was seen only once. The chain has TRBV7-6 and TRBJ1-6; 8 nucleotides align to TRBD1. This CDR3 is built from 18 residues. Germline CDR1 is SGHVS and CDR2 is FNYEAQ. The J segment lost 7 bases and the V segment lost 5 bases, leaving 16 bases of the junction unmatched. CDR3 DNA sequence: TGTGCCAGCAGCAGCTATCGGACAGGACAGGGCCCCAATTCACCCCTCCACTTT. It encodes CASSSYRTGQGPNSPLHF.

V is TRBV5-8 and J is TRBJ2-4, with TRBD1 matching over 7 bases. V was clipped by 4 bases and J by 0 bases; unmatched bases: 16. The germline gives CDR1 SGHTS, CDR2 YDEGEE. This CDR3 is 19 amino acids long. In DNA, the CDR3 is TGTGCCAGCAGCCCAAACGTAGGTCTCAGGGGGTTAGCCAAAAACATTCAGTACTTC. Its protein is CASSPNVGLRGLAKNIQYF. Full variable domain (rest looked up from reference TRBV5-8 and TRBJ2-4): EAGVTQSPTHLIKTRGQQATLRCSPISGHTSVYWYQQALGLGLQFLLWYDEGEERNRGNFPPRFSGRQFPNYSSELNVNALELEDSALYLCASSPNVGLRGLAKNIQYFGAGTRLSVL.

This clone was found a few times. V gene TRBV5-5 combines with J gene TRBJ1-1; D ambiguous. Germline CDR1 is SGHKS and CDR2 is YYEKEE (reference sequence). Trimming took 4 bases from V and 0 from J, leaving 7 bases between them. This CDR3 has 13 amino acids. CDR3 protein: CASSGQMNTEAFF. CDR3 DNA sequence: TGTGCCAGCAGCGGGCAGATGAACACTGAAGCTTTCTTT.

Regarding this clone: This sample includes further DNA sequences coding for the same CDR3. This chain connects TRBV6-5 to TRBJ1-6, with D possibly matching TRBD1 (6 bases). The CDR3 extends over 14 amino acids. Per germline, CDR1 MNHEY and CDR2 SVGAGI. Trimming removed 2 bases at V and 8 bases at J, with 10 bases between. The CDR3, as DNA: TGTGCCAGCAGTTACACCAGGGGTGATTCACCCCTCCACTTT. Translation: CASSYTRGDSPLHF.

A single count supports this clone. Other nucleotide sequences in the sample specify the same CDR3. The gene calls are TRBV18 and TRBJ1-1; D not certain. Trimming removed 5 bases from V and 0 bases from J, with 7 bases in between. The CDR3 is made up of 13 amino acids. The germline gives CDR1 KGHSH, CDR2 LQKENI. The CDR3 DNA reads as TGTGCCAGCTCAGGCAGTATGAACACTGAAGCTTTCTTT. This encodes CASSGSMNTEAFF. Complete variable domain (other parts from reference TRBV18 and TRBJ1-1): NAGVMQNPRHLVRRRGQEARLRCSPMKGHSHVYWYRQLPEEGLKFMVYLQKENIIDESGMPKERFSAEFPKEGPSILRIQQVVRGDSAAYFCASSGSMNTEAFFGQGTRLTVV.